The source of this T cell receptor beta chain is a study of identical twins. Study-level points and caveats: Alpha sequences out of frame and shared by twins had excess low generation probability.

This clonotype was seen once. Its antigen is unidentified. The CDR3 consists of 19 residues. V shed 7 bases, J shed 5 bases, and the junction held 25 bases outside the gene matches. Per the germline V gene, CDR1 is MNHNS and CDR2 is SASEGT. TCRdb independently ran MiXCR on the 5' RACE reads; one entry per CDR3 protein. The data contain roughly 290,000 distinct CDR3 sequences, roughly 9.7% of them singletons. These same records also appear under a second study, on yellow fever vaccine responses in identical twins.

This clonotype originated in a woman between 18 and 30 years old in good health. The sample taken for sequencing was CD8+ T cells sorted from blood. J is TRBJ2-5 and V is TRBV6-1, with TRBD2 identical over 7 bases. CDR3 region: CASTPTGGWVPPASETQYF. The CDR3 nucleotides read TGTGCCAGCACTCCGACCGGGGGGTGGGTTCCCCCCGCAAGCGAGACCCAGTACTTC.